This T cell receptor beta chain comes out of a study of CD8+ T cells in alopecia areata. Findings and limits, study-wide: Affected lesional scalp, above all in alopecia totalis/universalis, was more clonal than normal scalp.

Germline CDR1 and CDR2: MNHEY and SVGAGI. Trimming cost V 2 bases and J 4 bases; bases outside gene matches: 3. The CDR3 sequence is 14 residues long. cDNA serving as the sequencing template came from extracted, reverse transcribed RNA. Profiling relied on immunoSEQ multiplex PCR, and the TCRdb table lists in-frame clones only, not all of them. The repertoire holds around 200,000 clones, around 58% seen once, with about 12% in the top ten. A word on this clone: Its antigen is not identified.

Specified treatment: oral pan-JAK inhibitor, 5-10 mg twice daily. As part of sample collection, lesional scalp punch biopsies and peripheral blood were taken from alopecia areata patients. The chain has TRBV6-5 and TRBJ2-7, with 9 bases fitting TRBD2. The sample was CD8+ T cells sorted from blood, taken at week 24, from a patient treated with tofacitinib. This clonotype originated in a human donor with alopecia areata. CDR3 region: CASSYGGGVYEQYF. CDR3 nucleotide sequence: TGTGCCAGCAGTTACGGCGGGGGGGTATACGAGCAGTACTTC.